This T cell receptor beta chain was retrieved from a study of T cell responses to AZD1222 COVID-19 vaccine. The CDR3 length is 15 residues. V was trimmed by 0 bases and J by 0 bases, leaving 7 bases between them. Germline values: CDR1 SGHNT, CDR2 YYREEE (reference sequence). The protocol was immunoSEQ multiplex PCR, while the TCRdb copy is restricted to in-frame clones and leaves out a portion. Seen here are 90,000 to 150,000 clones, around nine tenths observed once, and the top ten hold approximately 1.3%. This clonotype was obtained from an adult in good health. This sample comprised peripheral blood, obtained on day 0 of AZD1222 vaccination. J is TRBJ1-5 and V is TRBV5-4; D not resolved. The CDR3 nucleotides read TGTGCCAGCAGCTTGGACGGCAATAGCAATCAGCCCCAGCATTTT. Translating gives CASSLDGNSNQPQHF.